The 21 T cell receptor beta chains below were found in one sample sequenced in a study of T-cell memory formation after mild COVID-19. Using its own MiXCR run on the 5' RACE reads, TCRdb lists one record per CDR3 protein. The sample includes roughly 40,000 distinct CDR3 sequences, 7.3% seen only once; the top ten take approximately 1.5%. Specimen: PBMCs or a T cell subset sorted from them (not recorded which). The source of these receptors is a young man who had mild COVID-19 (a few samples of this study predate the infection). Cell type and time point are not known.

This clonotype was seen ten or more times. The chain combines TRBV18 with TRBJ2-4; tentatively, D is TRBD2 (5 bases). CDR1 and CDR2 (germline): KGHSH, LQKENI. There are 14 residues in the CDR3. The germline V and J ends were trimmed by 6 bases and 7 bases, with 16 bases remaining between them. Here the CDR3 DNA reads TGTGCCAGCTCCCCTATCGCGGGTATGAACATTCAGTACTTC. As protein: CASSPIAGMNIQYF.

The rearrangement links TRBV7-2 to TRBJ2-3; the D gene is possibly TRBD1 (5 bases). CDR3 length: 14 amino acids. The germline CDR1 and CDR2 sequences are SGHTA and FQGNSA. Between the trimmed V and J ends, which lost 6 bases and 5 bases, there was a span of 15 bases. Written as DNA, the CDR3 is TGTGCCAGCAGGACCGGCAGGGTTGAAGATACGCAGTATTTT. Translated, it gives CASRTGRVEDTQYF.

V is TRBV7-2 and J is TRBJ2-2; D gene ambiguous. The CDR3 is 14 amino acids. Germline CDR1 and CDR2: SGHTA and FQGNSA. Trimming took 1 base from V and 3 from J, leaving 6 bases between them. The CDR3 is CASSLVTDTGELFF. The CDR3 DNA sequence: TGTGCCAGCAGCTTAGTTACGGACACCGGGGAGCTGTTTTTT.

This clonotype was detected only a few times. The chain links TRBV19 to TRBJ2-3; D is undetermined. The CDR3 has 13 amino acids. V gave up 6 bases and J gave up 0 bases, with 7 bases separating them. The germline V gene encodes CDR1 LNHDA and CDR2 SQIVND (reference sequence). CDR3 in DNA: TGTGCCAGTAGGGCATCTAGCACAGATACGCAGTATTTT. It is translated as CASRASSTDTQYF.

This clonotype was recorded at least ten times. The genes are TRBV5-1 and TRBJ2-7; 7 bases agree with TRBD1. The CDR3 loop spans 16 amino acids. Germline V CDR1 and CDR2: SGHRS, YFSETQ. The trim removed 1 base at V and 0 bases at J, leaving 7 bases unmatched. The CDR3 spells CASSLSPRGSSYEQYV. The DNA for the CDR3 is TGCGCCAGCAGCTTGTCCCCCAGGGGGAGCTCCTACGAGCAGTACGTC.

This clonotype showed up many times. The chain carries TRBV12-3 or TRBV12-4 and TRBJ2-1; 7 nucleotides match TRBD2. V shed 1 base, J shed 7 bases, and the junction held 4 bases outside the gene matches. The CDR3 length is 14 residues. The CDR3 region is CASSLEAGPNEQFF. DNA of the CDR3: TGTGCCAGCAGTTTAGAAGCGGGGCCTAATGAGCAGTTCTTC.

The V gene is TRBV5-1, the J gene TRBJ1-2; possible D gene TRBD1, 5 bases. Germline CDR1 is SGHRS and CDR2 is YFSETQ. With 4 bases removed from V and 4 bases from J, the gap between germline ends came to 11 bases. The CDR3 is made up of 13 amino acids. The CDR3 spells CASSPEGVYGYTF. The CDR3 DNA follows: TGCGCCAGCAGCCCCGAAGGGGTCTATGGCTACACCTTC.

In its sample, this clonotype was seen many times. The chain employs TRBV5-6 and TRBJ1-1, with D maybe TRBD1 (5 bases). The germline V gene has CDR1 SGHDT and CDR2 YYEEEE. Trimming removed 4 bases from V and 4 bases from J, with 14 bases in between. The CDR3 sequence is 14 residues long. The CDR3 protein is CASSRNPGGTEAFF. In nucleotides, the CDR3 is TGTGCCAGCAGCCGAAATCCGGGGGGCACTGAAGCTTTCTTT. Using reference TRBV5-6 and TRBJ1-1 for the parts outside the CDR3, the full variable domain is DAGVTQSPTHLIKTRGQQVTLRCSPKSGHDTVSWYQQALGQGPQFIFQYYEEEERQRGNFPDRFSGHQFPNYSSELNVNALLLGDSALYLCASSRNPGGTEAFFGQGTRLTVV.

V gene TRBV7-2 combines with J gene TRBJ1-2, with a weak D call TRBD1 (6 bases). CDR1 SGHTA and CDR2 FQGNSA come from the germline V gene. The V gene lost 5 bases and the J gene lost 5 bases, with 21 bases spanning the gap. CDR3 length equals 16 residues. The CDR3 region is CASSKRQGGAGYGYTF. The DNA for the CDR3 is TGTGCCAGCAGCAAAAGACAAGGGGGAGCCGGGTATGGCTACACCTTC.

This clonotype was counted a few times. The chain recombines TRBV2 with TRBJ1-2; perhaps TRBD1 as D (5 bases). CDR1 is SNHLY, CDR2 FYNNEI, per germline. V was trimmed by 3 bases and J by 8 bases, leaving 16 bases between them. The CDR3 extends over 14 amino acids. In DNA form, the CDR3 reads TGTGCCAGCAGTGAGCGGGGGGGATATGGAGGCTACACCTTC. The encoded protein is CASSERGGYGGYTF.

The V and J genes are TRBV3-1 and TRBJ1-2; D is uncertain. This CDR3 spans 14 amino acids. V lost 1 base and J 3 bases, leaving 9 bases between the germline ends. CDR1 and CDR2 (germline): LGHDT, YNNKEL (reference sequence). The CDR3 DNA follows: TGTGCCAGCAGCCAAGTCGGAGGAGACTATGGCTACACCTTC. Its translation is CASSQVGGDYGYTF.

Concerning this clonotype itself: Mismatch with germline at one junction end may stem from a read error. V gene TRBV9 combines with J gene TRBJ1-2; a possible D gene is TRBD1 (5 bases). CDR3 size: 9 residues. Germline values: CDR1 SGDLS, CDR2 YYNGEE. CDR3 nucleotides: TGTGCCAGCAGCGTTCGGGGCGCCTTC. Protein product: CASSVRGAF.

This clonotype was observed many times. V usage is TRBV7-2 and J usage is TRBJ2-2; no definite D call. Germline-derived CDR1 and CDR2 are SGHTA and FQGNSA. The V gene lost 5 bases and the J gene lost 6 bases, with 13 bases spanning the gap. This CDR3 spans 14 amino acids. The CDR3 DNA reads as TGTGCCAGCAGCCCGTGGGCAGGATCCGGGGAGCTGTTTTTT. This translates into CASSPWAGSGELFF.

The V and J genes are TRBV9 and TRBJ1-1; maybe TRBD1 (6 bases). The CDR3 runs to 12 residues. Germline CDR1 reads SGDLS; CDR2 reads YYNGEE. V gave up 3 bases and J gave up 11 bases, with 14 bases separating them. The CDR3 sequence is CASSANQGPAFF. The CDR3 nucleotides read TGTGCCAGCAGCGCTAATCAGGGGCCCGCTTTCTTT. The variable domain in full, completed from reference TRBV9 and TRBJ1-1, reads DSGVTQTPKHLITATGQRVTLRCSPRSGDLSVYWYQQSLDQGLQFLIQYYNGEERAKGNILERFSAQQFPDLHSELNLSSLELGDSALYFCASSANQGPAFFGQGTRLTVV.

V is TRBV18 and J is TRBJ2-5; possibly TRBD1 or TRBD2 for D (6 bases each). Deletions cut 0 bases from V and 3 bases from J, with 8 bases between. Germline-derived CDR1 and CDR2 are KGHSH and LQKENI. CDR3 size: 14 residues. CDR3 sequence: CASSPPGGEETQYF. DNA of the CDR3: TGTGCCAGCTCACCACCGGGGGGCGAAGAGACCCAGTACTTC.

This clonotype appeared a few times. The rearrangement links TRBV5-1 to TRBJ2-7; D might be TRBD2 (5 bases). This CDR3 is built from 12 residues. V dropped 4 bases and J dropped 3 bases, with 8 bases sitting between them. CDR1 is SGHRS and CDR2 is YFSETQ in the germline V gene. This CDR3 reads CASSAGNYEQYF. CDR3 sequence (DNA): TGCGCCAGCAGCGCCGGGAACTACGAGCAGTACTTC. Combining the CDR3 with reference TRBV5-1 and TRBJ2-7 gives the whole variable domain KAGVTQTPRYLIKTRGQQVTLSCSPISGHRSVSWYQQTPGQGLQFLFEYFSETQRNKGNFPGRFSGRQFSNSRSEMNVSTLELGDSALYLCASSAGNYEQYFGPGTRLTVT.

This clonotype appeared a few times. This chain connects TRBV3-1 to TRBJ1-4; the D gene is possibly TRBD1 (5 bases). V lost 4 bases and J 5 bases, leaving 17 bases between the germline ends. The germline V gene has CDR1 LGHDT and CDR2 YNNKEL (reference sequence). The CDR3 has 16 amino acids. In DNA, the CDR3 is TGTGCCAGCAGCCCCTATCCGGCAGGGAGAAATGAAAAACTGTTTTTT. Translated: CASSPYPAGRNEKLFF.

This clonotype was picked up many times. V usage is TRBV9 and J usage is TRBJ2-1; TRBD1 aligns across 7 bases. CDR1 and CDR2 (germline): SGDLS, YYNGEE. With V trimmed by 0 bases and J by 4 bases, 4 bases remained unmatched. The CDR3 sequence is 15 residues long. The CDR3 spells CASSVEGGPYNEQFF. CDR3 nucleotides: TGTGCCAGCAGCGTAGAAGGGGGCCCATACAATGAGCAGTTCTTC.

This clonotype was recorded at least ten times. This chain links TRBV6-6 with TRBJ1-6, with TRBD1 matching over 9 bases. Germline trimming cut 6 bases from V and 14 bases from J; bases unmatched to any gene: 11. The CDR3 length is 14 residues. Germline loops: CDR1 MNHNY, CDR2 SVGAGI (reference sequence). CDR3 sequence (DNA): TGTGCCAGCAGAACCCGGGACAGGGATGAATCCCTCCACTTT. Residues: CASRTRDRDESLHF.

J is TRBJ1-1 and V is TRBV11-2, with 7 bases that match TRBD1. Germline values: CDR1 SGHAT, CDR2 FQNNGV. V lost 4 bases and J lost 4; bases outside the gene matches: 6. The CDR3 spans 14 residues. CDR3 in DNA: TGTGCCAGCAGCTCAACGACAGGGAGCACTGAAGCTTTCTTT. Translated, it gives CASSSTTGSTEAFF.

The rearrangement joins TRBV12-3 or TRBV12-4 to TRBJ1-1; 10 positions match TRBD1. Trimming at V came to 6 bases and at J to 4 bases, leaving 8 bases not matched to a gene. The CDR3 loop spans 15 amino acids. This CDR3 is CASRLTGGRGTEAFF. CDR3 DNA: TGTGCCAGCAGATTGACAGGGGGCAGGGGCACTGAAGCTTTCTTT.